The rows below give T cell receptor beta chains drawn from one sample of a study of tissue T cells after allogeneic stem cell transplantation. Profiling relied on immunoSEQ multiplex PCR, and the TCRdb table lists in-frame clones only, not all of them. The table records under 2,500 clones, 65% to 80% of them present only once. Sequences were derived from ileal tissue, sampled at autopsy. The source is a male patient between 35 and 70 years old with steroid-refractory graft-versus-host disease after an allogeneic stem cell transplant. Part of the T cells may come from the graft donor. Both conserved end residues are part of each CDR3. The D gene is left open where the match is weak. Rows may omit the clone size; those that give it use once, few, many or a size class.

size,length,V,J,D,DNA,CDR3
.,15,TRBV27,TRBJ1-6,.,TGTGCCAGCAGTTTAGAGCTAACTCTTAATTCACCCCTCCACTTT,CASSLELTLNSPLHF
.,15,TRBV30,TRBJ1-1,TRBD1,TGTGCCTGGAGTGTCGGACAGGGACGGAACACTGAAGCTTTCTTT,CAWSVGQGRNTEAFF
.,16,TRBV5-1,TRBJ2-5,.,TGCGCCAGCAGCACCGAAACAACTAGGATTGGAGAGACCCAGTACTTC,CASSTETTRIGETQYF
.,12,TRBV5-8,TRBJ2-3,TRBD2,TGTGCCAGCAGCTTGTCGGGGGGGCCGACGTATTTT,CASSLSGGPTYF
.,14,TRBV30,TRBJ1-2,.,TGTGCCTGGAGCCGGGGGGTGATGACCTTCGGCTACACCTTC,CAWSRGVMTFGYTF
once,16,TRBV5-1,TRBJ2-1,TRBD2,TGCGCCAGCAGCTTGGTTGGCGGGGGGGCCGACGGTGAGCAGTTCTTC,CASSLVGGGADGEQFF
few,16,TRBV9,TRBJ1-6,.,TGTGCCAGCAGCGTAGGACAGCCCCAAACAAATTCACCCCTCCACTTT,CASSVGQPQTNSPLHF
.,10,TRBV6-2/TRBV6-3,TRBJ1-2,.,TGTGCCAGCAGTTCTTATGGCTACACCTTC,CASSSYGYTF
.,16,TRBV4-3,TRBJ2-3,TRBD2,TGCGCCAGCAGCCAAGATCGAGCGGGGGTGGGAGATACGCAGTATTTT,CASSQDRAGVGDTQYF
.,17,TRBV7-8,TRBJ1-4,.,TGTGCCAGCAGCTTAGGTCGGGCAGGGCCAACTAATGAAAAACTGTTTTTT,CASSLGRAGPTNEKLFF
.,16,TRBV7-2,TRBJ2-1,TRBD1,TGTGCCAGCAGCTTAGTTTCAGGGGGCTCGGTCAATGAGCAGTTCTTC,CASSLVSGGSVNEQFF
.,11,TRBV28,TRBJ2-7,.,TGTGCCAGCAGTCAAACAGGGCAGCAGTACTTC,CASSQTGQQYF
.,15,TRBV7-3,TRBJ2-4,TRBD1,TGTGCCAGCAGCCCTACCTCCGACAGGGCAGACATTCAGTACTTC,CASSPTSDRADIQYF
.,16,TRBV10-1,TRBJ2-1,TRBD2,TGCGCCAGCATCAAGCGGGGGCCGAGCTCCTACAATGAGCAGTTCTTC,CASIKRGPSSYNEQFF
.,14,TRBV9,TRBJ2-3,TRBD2,TGTGCCAGCAGCTCATCTAGCGGGGGAGATACGCAGTATTTT,CASSSSSGGDTQYF
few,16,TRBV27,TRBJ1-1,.,TGTGCCAGCAGTTTATCGGACCTCGGAGGTTGGACTGAAGCTTTCTTT,CASSLSDLGGWTEAFF
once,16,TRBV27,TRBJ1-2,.,TGTGCCAGCAGTTTATCCGCCAGCAACCAGGGTTATGGCTACACCTTC,CASSLSASNQGYGYTF
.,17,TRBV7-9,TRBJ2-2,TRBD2,TGTGCCAGCAGCCGACGACGTTCGGGGGGGAACACCGGGGAGCTGTTTTTT,CASSRRRSGGNTGELFF
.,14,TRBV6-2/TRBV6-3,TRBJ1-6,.,TGTGCCAGCAGTTACGACGTAGGGATTTCACCCCTCCACTTT,CASSYDVGISPLHF
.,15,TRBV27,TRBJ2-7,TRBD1,TGTGCCAGCAGTCGAGGGTCCGGGACAGGGCGGCAGCAGTACTTC,CASSRGSGTGRQQYF
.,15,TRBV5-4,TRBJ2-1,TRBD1,TGTGCCAGCAGCTTCCCCGGGACAGGGGGTTGGGAGCAGTTCTTC,CASSFPGTGGWEQFF